These T cell receptor beta chains were read from a single sample in a study of OX40 agonist ivuxolimab in advanced cancers. Assay: immunoSEQ multiplex PCR; the TCRdb copy retains only in-frame clones and omits some. Among tens of thousands of clones listed, roughly four fifths were seen once. The sample consisted of CD4+ or CD8+ T cells sorted from blood, taken in a trial of the OX40 agonist ivuxolimab. Receptors were obtained from an adult with an advanced solid tumor such as melanoma, head and neck, liver or kidney cancer. Both conserved end residues are part of each CDR3. A D gene is named only where the DNA matches it firmly. Some rows mark clone size as missing; the rest say once, few, many or name a class of expanded clone.

j_gene,d_gene,abundance,v_gene,CDR3aa,CDR3nt
TRBJ2-7,NA,NA,TRBV19,CASSTRQGYEQYF,TGTGCCAGTAGTACCCGGCAAGGCTACGAGCAGTACTTC
TRBJ1-6,NA,NA,TRBV4-1,CASSQDFRGSSYNSPLHF,TGCGCCAGCAGCCAAGATTTTCGGGGCAGCTCCTATAATTCACCCCTCCACTTT
TRBJ1-1,NA,NA,TRBV5-1,CASSIARQTTEAFF,TGCGCCAGCAGCATCGCCCGGCAGACCACTGAAGCTTTCTTT
TRBJ2-1,TRBD1,NA,TRBV11-2,CASSLGLQGADNEQFF,TGTGCCAGCAGCTTGGGCCTACAGGGGGCGGACAATGAGCAGTTCTTC
TRBJ2-3,TRBD1,NA,TRBV28,CASRTPTAGGADTQYF,TGTGCCAGCAGAACTCCCACGGCAGGGGGCGCAGATACGCAGTATTTT
TRBJ2-1,TRBD2,NA,TRBV5-8,CASSRGGSSYNEQFF,TGTGCCAGCAGCCGCGGGGGAAGCTCCTACAATGAGCAGTTCTTC
TRBJ1-3,NA,once,TRBV6-6,CASSYDSGNTIYF,TGTGCCAGCAGTTACGACAGTGGAAACACCATATATTTT
TRBJ2-3,NA,once,TRBV11-1,CASSQAGLHTDTQYF,TGTGCCAGCAGCCAGGCGGGCCTACACACAGATACGCAGTATTTT
TRBJ1-1,NA,NA,TRBV11-3,CASSHHGHDTEAFF,TGTGCCAGCAGCCACCATGGACACGACACTGAAGCTTTCTTT
TRBJ1-6,NA,NA,TRBV18,CASSPTGTSSYNSPLHF,TGTGCCAGCTCCCCGACTGGAACTAGCTCCTATAATTCACCCCTCCACTTT
TRBJ2-1,TRBD2,few,TRBV4-1,CASSQGLAGSRFF,TGCGCCAGCAGCCAGGGACTAGCGGGATCCAGGTTCTTC
TRBJ2-5,TRBD2,NA,TRBV11-2,CASSFQSSGRQETQYF,TGTGCCAGCAGCTTCCAGAGTAGCGGGAGACAAGAGACCCAGTACTTC
TRBJ1-2,NA,few,TRBV19,CASTDTADPYNYGYTF,TGTGCCAGTACGGATACAGCCGACCCCTATAACTATGGCTACACCTTC
TRBJ1-1,TRBD1,NA,TRBV19,CASLRDSSNTEAFF,TGTGCCAGCCTCCGGGACAGTTCTAACACTGAAGCTTTCTTT
TRBJ1-2,NA,NA,TRBV6-6,CASSPSGGYGYTF,TGTGCCAGCAGCCCTTCCGGCGGCTATGGCTACACCTTC
TRBJ1-1,TRBD1,NA,TRBV7-2,CASSLVLGQGGEAFF,TGTGCCAGCAGCTTAGTGTTGGGACAGGGAGGTGAAGCTTTCTTT
TRBJ1-1,NA,NA,TRBV2,CASSLEGRDTEAFF,TGTGCCAGCAGCCTCGAAGGTAGGGACACTGAAGCTTTCTTT
TRBJ1-6,TRBD1,NA,TRBV6-5,CASSTWTGNSPLHF,TGTGCCAGCAGTACCTGGACAGGGAATTCACCCCTCCACTTT
TRBJ2-1,NA,NA,TRBV5-4,CASSSYNEQFF,TGTGCCAGCAGCTCTTACAATGAGCAGTTCTTC
TRBJ2-5,NA,once,TRBV7-3,CASSLSTGGIETQYF,TGTGCCAGCAGCTTAAGTACAGGAGGGATAGAGACCCAGTACTTC
TRBJ2-5,NA,NA,TRBV18,CASSDRGEETQYF,TGTGCCAGCTCGGACCGAGGGGAAGAGACCCAGTACTTC
TRBJ1-4,NA,NA,TRBV19,CASSVRGSTNEKLFF,TGTGCCAGTAGTGTCCGGGGTTCGACTAATGAAAAACTGTTTTTT
TRBJ1-6,TRBD1,NA,TRBV7-9,CASGRTGRNSPLHF,TGTGCCAGCGGCAGGACAGGGCGAAATTCACCCCTCCACTTT
TRBJ1-4,TRBD1,NA,TRBV2,CASSQNLGTGFEKLFF,TGTGCCAGCAGTCAAAACCTCGGGACAGGGTTTGAAAAACTGTTTTTT
TRBJ1-2,NA,few,TRBV6-6,CASSYLTATYGYTF,TGTGCCAGCAGTTATTTGACCGCTACCTATGGCTACACCTTC
TRBJ2-1,TRBD2,NA,TRBV6-1,CASSARGGYHNEQFF,TGTGCCAGCAGCGCCCGGGGGGGTTACCACAATGAGCAGTTCTTC
TRBJ1-1,NA,few,TRBV4-1,CASSQDGGGESGNTEAFF,TGCGCCAGCAGCCAAGATGGGGGGGGTGAGTCAGGGAACACTGAAGCTTTCTTT
TRBJ2-7,TRBD1,NA,TRBV7-7,CASSPGQGSSYEQYF,TGTGCTAGCAGCCCGGGACAGGGGAGCTCCTACGAGCAGTACTTC
TRBJ2-3,TRBD1,NA,TRBV6-5,CASSSTGGRDTQYF,TGTGCCAGCAGCTCTACAGGGGGCAGAGATACGCAGTATTTT
TRBJ2-1,TRBD1,NA,TRBV7-2,CASSSGTGAGEQFF,TGTGCCAGCAGCTCCGGGACAGGGGCTGGTGAGCAGTTCTTC
TRBJ2-3,NA,NA,TRBV29-1,CSATGTGADTQYF,TGCAGCGCCACCGGGACTGGAGCAGATACGCAGTATTTT
TRBJ2-7,NA,few,TRBV18,CASSPRDNWSNEQYF,TGTGCCAGCTCACCCCGGGACAATTGGTCCAACGAGCAGTACTTC
TRBJ2-3,NA,NA,TRBV19,CASSQTPQGTRVTDTQYF,TGTGCCAGTAGTCAGACTCCACAGGGCACACGGGTCACAGATACGCAGTATTTT
TRBJ2-3,NA,once,TRBV19,CASSLQGRDTQYF,TGTGCCAGTAGTTTACAGGGGAGGGATACGCAGTATTTT
TRBJ1-4,NA,NA,TRBV5-1,CASSPLGATNEKLFF,TGCGCCAGCAGCCCCCTCGGGGCGACGAATGAAAAACTGTTTTTT
TRBJ2-5,TRBD1,NA,TRBV18,CASSRTGIETQYF,TGTGCCAGCTCACGGACAGGGATAGAGACCCAGTACTTC
TRBJ2-5,TRBD2,NA,TRBV7-2,CASSLAAGEGTQYF,TGTGCCAGCAGCTTAGCGGCGGGGGAGGGGACCCAGTACTTC
TRBJ1-1,NA,NA,TRBV6-4,CASSDSNVTAFYAEAFF,TGTGCCAGCAGTGACTCGAATGTTACGGCCTTCTACGCTGAAGCTTTCTTT
TRBJ2-7,NA,once,TRBV2,CASSAGLSSYEQYF,TGTGCCAGCAGTGCGGGACTGAGCTCCTACGAGCAGTACTTC
TRBJ2-5,TRBD2,NA,TRBV5-1,CASSLAPGGQETQYF,TGCGCCAGCAGCTTGGCCCCGGGGGGGCAAGAGACCCAGTACTTC
TRBJ1-3,NA,NA,TRBV9,CASSVVGDGPTGNTIYF,TGTGCCAGCAGCGTAGTAGGGGACGGACCTACTGGAAACACCATATATTTT
TRBJ1-3,NA,NA,TRBV7-9,CASSLVSAGNTIYF,TGTGCCAGCAGCTTAGTTTCGGCTGGAAACACCATATATTTT
TRBJ1-1,TRBD1,NA,TRBV5-1,CASRSPDRDTEAFF,TGCGCCAGCAGGTCCCCGGACAGGGATACTGAAGCTTTCTTT
TRBJ2-1,TRBD1,NA,TRBV5-1,CASSFGQGTYNEQFF,TGCGCCAGCAGCTTCGGACAGGGGACCTACAATGAGCAGTTCTTC
TRBJ2-7,TRBD1,NA,TRBV2,CASSENSGGTYEQYF,TGTGCCAGCAGTGAGAATTCAGGGGGCACCTACGAGCAGTACTTC
TRBJ1-2,NA,NA,TRBV7-6,CASSFDPGTLYGYTF,TGTGCCAGCAGCTTTGATCCGGGAACACTCTATGGCTACACCTTC
TRBJ2-5,NA,NA,TRBV5-1,CASSLGRGQETQYF,TGCGCCAGCAGCTTGGGACGGGGGCAAGAGACCCAGTACTTC
TRBJ2-4,TRBD1,NA,TRBV5-6,CASSGQGQNIQYF,TGTGCCAGCAGCGGACAGGGTCAAAACATTCAGTACTTC
TRBJ1-2,TRBD1,NA,TRBV5-4,CASSFGVQGANGYTF,TGTGCCAGCAGCTTTGGGGTCCAGGGGGCAAATGGCTACACCTTC
TRBJ1-2,NA,NA,TRBV7-2,CASSRAQDVMGGYTF,TGTGCCAGCAGCCGGGCCCAAGATGTAATGGGGGGCTACACCTTC
TRBJ1-3,NA,NA,TRBV7-8,CASSPYRVVPSGNTIYF,TGTGCCAGCAGCCCGTACAGGGTAGTCCCCTCTGGAAACACCATATATTTT
TRBJ1-2,NA,NA,TRBV5-5,CASSMLQVVNYGYTF,TGTGCCAGCAGCATGCTGCAGGTGGTCAACTATGGCTACACCTTC
TRBJ1-5,NA,NA,TRBV5-1,CASSPMPDGGQPQHF,TGCGCCAGCAGCCCGATGCCGGACGGGGGTCAGCCCCAGCATTTT
TRBJ2-5,NA,NA,TRBV19,CASSISARESGQYF,TGTGCCAGTAGTATATCGGCCAGGGAATCTGGACAGTACTTC
TRBJ1-3,NA,NA,TRBV6-5,CASSYDGGLGGNTIYF,TGTGCCAGCAGTTACGATGGGGGGCTAGGTGGAAACACCATATATTTT
TRBJ1-2,NA,once,TRBV5-1,CASSPAAGGYGYTF,TGCGCCAGCAGTCCCGCGGCAGGTGGTTATGGCTACACCTTC
TRBJ1-1,TRBD1,once,TRBV6-5,CASRERQGNTEAFF,TGTGCCAGCAGAGAGAGACAGGGGAACACTGAAGCTTTCTTT